Listed here are 27 T cell receptor beta chains from one sample, sequenced in a study of molecular identifiers for immune sequencing clone quantification. TCRdb redid the calling of the PCR reads with MiXCR, one entry per CDR3 protein. The sample yields 88,000 or so distinct CDR3 sequences, around 23% seen once. Sequencing was done on a sample of naive CD8+ T cells from blood, with Jurkat cell RNA spiked in. Subset denoted: FACS-sorted CD8+CD4-CCR7+CD45RA+ naive T cells. Every receptor here comes from a human donor in good health. Some libraries in this study had Jurkat cell RNA spiked in.

This clonotype was counted only a few times. A much larger clone differs by one base, so this may be a read error. The V gene is TRBV19, the J gene TRBJ1-5; no definite D call. The CDR3 totals 12 residues. Trimming removed 8 bases from V and 8 bases from J, with 13 bases in between. Germline V CDR1 and CDR2: LNHDA, SQIVND (reference sequence). The CDR3 bases are TGTGCCAGTGGCGAACCAATGGAGCCCCAGCATTTT. Protein sequence: CASGEPMEPQHF.

This clonotype appeared many times. Here the CDR3 reads CASSIPVGTGPQETQYF. The CDR3 DNA reads TGTGCCAGCAGCATCCCAGTAGGCACCGGGCCGCAAGAGACCCAGTACTTC. The rearrangement joins TRBV7-9 to TRBJ2-5; D is unresolved. Trimming left V 5 bases short and J 2 bases short, with 21 bases between. Germline CDR1 SEHNR, CDR2 FQNEAQ (reference sequence). The CDR3 is made up of 17 amino acids.

This chain links TRBV12-3 or TRBV12-4 with TRBJ2-7; 7 bases align to TRBD1. Trimming at V came to 5 bases and at J to 5 bases, leaving 9 bases not matched to a gene. The CDR3 spans 14 residues. CDR3 in DNA: TGTGCCAGCAGTATCACACAGGGGTACGACGAGCAGTACTTC. This encodes CASSITQGYDEQYF.

This clonotype came up a few times. The chain carries TRBV12-3 or TRBV12-4 and TRBJ1-4, with unresolved D. V shed 1 base and J shed 4 bases, with 4 bases lying between them. The CDR3 runs to 13 residues. The chain's CDR3 is CASSLGINEKLFF. The CDR3 DNA follows: TGTGCCAGCAGTTTAGGTATTAATGAAAAACTGTTTTTT.

To note about this clonotype: A junction end diverges from the germline sequence, so it may reflect a read error. The rearrangement uses TRBV7-9 and TRBJ2-3, with 11 bases aligning to TRBD2. Per the germline V gene, CDR1 is SEHNR and CDR2 is FQNEAQ (reference sequence). The CDR3 consists of 15 residues. The CDR3 region has the DNA TGTGCCAGCAACTTAATTGGACTAGCGGGAGATACGCAGTATTTT. Residues: CASNLIGLAGDTQYF.

This clonotype was seen ten or more times. The rearrangement uses TRBV5-1 and TRBJ2-5, with 7 bases identical to TRBD1. This CDR3 is 13 amino acids long. Germline V gene data show CDR1 as SGHRS and CDR2 as YFSETQ. V gave up 5 bases and J gave up 2 bases; unmatched junction bases: 3. The CDR3 here is CASRGRGQETQYF. The CDR3 DNA sequence: TGCGCCAGCAGAGGCAGGGGGCAAGAGACCCAGTACTTC.

This clonotype was seen a few times. V usage is TRBV5-5 and J usage is TRBJ2-7; 8 positions agree with TRBD2. Per the germline V gene, CDR1 is SGHKS and CDR2 is YYEKEE (reference sequence). The V gene end was trimmed by 2 bases and the J gene end by 4 bases; junction bases not matched to a gene: 5. The CDR3 runs 14 residues. The CDR3 loop reads CASSFSAGGYEQYF. CDR3 DNA: TGTGCCAGCAGCTTCTCTGCGGGAGGTTACGAGCAGTACTTC.

This clonotype has at least ten counts. The chain uses TRBV6-1 and TRBJ1-5, with a weak D call TRBD1 (5 bases). Germline CDR1 and CDR2: MNHNS and SASEGT. The V and J ends lost 0 bases and 4 bases respectively, with 7 bases between them. The CDR3 extends over 14 amino acids. CDR3 protein: CASSEAGGNQPQHF. The CDR3 nucleotides are TGTGCCAGCAGTGAAGCCGGGGGGAATCAGCCCCAGCATTTT.

The J gene is TRBJ2-1, the V gene TRBV11-1, with 7 bases lining up with TRBD1. Germline CDR1 is SGHAT and CDR2 is FQDESV (reference sequence). V was pared by 1 base and J by 2 bases, with 8 bases of the junction left unmatched. CDR3 length: 17 residues. DNA for the CDR3: TGTGCCAGCAGCTTAGTGGCTAGGCAGGGGGCCTACAATGAGCAGTTCTTC. This sequence encodes CASSLVARQGAYNEQFF.

This clonotype occurred once. The germline gene is not matched at one end of the junction; a read error may be the cause. CDR3 region: CASTPDSRRTEASF. The CDR3 nucleotides read TGTGCCAGCACCCCCGACAGTAGGCGGACTGAAGCTTCCTTT. The chain links TRBV27 to TRBJ1-1; D might be TRBD1 (5 bases). Germline V gene data show CDR1 as MNHEY and CDR2 as SMNVEV (reference sequence). This CDR3 spans 14 amino acids.

This clonotype was picked up a small number of times. The CDR3 nucleotides read TGTGCCTGGAGTCAGGCTAGCTCGGATCTCGAGCAGTACTTC. It yields the protein CAWSQASSDLEQYF. The chain has TRBV30 and TRBJ2-7; D perhaps matches TRBD2 (5 bases). Germline CDR1 is GTSNPN and CDR2 is SVGIG (reference sequence). V lost 2 bases to trimming and J lost 6 bases, with 17 bases between them. This CDR3 is 14 amino acids long.

A word on this clonotype: The germline gene is not matched at one end of the junction; a read error may be the cause. The chain couples TRBV7-6 to TRBJ2-5; D is possibly TRBD1 or TRBD2 (5 bases each). The CDR3 totals 14 residues. CDR1 is SGHVS and CDR2 is FNYEAQ in the germline V gene. The CDR3 loop reads CASGFGGRGETQYF. CDR3 DNA sequence: TGTGCCAGCGGCTTTGGGGGTCGGGGAGAGACCCAGTACTTC. Drawing the rest from reference TRBV7-6 and TRBJ2-5, the complete variable domain is GAGVSQSPRYKVTKRGQDVALRCDPISGHVSLYWYRQALGQGPEFLTYFNYEAQQDKSGLPNDRFSAERPEGSISTLTIQRTEQRDSAMYRCASGFGGRGETQYFGPGTRLLVL.

This clonotype has ten or more counts. The chain joins TRBV20-1 to TRBJ2-7; 7 nucleotides match TRBD1. The CDR3 has 12 amino acids. Trimming cost V 6 bases and J 4 bases; bases outside gene matches: 6. CDR1 DFQATT and CDR2 SNEGSKA come from the germline V gene (reference sequence). The CDR3 reads CSARGTDYEQYF. CDR3 in DNA: TGCAGTGCCCGAGGGACAGATTACGAGCAGTACTTC.

The chain has TRBV5-3 and TRBJ2-3; 11 nucleotides align to TRBD2. TRBV5-3 is placed among ORFs of uncertain function. The V segment lost 9 bases and the J segment 6 bases; nucleotides outside the gene matches: 21. CDR3 length: 18 residues. This CDR3 is CANSLFGTSGSGTDTQYF. The DNA for the CDR3 is TGTGCCAACAGCTTGTTTGGTACTAGCGGGAGCGGTACGGATACGCAGTATTTT.

This clonotype occurred many times. The chain recombines TRBV9 with TRBJ1-2; 7 bases map to TRBD1. In germline, CDR1 is SGDLS, CDR2 YYNGEE. CDR3 size: 14 residues. The junction had 4 bases not matched to a gene; V was cut back by 4 bases and J by 1 base. CDR3 in amino acids: CASSPDRVNYGYTF. The CDR3, as DNA: TGTGCCAGCAGCCCCGACAGGGTTAACTATGGCTACACCTTC. The full variable domain, rest sourced from reference TRBV9 and TRBJ1-2, is DSGVTQTPKHLITATGQRVTLRCSPRSGDLSVYWYQQSLDQGLQFLIQYYNGEERAKGNILERFSAQQFPDLHSELNLSSLELGDSALYFCASSPDRVNYGYTFGSGTRLTVV.

This clonotype has a count of ten or more. The V gene is TRBV5-1, the J gene TRBJ2-5; D possibly corresponds to TRBD1 (6 bases). The CDR3 consists of 16 residues. Germline values: CDR1 SGHRS, CDR2 YFSETQ. V lost 3 bases and J 1 base, leaving 16 bases between the germline ends. The CDR3: CASSSDPGTPQETQYF. CDR3 in DNA: TGCGCCAGCAGCTCCGACCCCGGGACACCCCAAGAGACCCAGTACTTC. Together with reference TRBV5-1 and TRBJ2-5, the CDR3 gives the full variable domain: KAGVTQTPRYLIKTRGQQVTLSCSPISGHRSVSWYQQTPGQGLQFLFEYFSETQRNKGNFPGRFSGRQFSNSRSEMNVSTLELGDSALYLCASSSDPGTPQETQYFGPGTRLLVL.

This clonotype was seen ten or more times. The chain employs TRBV27 and TRBJ2-2; D not certain. Germline CDR1 MNHEY, CDR2 SMNVEV (reference sequence). The CDR3 loop spans 12 amino acids. The V and J ends lost 4 bases and 3 bases respectively, with 3 bases between them. DNA of the CDR3: TGTGCCAGCAGTTGGGACACCGGGGAGCTGTTTTTT. It yields the protein CASSWDTGELFF.

V is TRBV11-2 and J is TRBJ2-7; perhaps D is TRBD1 or TRBD2 (5 bases each). Germline V gene sequence: CDR1 SGHAT, CDR2 FQNNGV. Trimming removed 1 base from V and 0 bases from J, with 13 bases in between. The CDR3 length is 16 residues. CDR3 bases: TGTGCCAGCAGCTTAGTGTTCCGGGGCATCTCCTACGAGCAGTACTTC. Amino acid sequence: CASSLVFRGISYEQYF.

A remark on this clonotype: This may stem from a read error, because a much larger clone lies one nucleotide away. The chain joins TRBV13 to TRBJ2-7, with 7 nucleotides matching TRBD2. CDR3 length: 14 amino acids. Germline CDR1 reads PRHDT; CDR2 reads FYEKMQ (reference sequence). The CDR3 here is CACSFPDGGGEQYF. The CDR3 bases are TGTGCCTGCAGCTTTCCGGATGGGGGGGGTGAGCAGTACTTC. Looking up the rest from reference TRBV13 and TRBJ2-7 gives the full variable domain: AAGVIQSPRHLIKEKRETATLKCYPIPRHDTVYWYQQGPGQDPQFLISFYEKMQSDKGSIPDRFSAQQFSDYHSELNMSSLELGDSALYFCACSFPDGGGEQYFGPGTRLTVT.

This clonotype appeared many times. The V call is TRBV4-1, the J call TRBJ1-1; D is ambiguous. The germline V gene encodes CDR1 MGHRA and CDR2 YSYEKL. Trimming took off 0 bases at V and 1 base at J, with 21 bases between the two ends. The CDR3 extends over 19 amino acids. The CDR3 reads CASSQDPAFFPTKNTEAFF. In DNA, the CDR3 is TGCGCCAGCAGCCAAGACCCTGCGTTCTTTCCCACAAAGAACACTGAAGCTTTCTTT.

This clonotype has a count of ten or more. V is TRBV4-3 and J is TRBJ2-1; 7 bases are shared with TRBD2. The CDR3 totals 14 residues. With V trimmed by 3 bases and J by 3 bases, 2 bases remained unmatched. CDR1 is LGHNA and CDR2 is YSLEER in the germline V gene. The CDR3 here is CASSQGGDYNEQFF. In DNA form, the CDR3 reads TGCGCCAGCAGCCAGGGGGGGGACTACAATGAGCAGTTCTTC.

The sample holds many counts of this clonotype. The rearrangement joins TRBV4-1 to TRBJ2-3; 7 bases fit TRBD2. The CDR3 is 17 residues long. J gave up 7 bases and V 0 bases, and 13 bases lay outside the gene matches. CDR1 MGHRA and CDR2 YSYEKL come from the germline V gene. The CDR3 is CASSQDTLAAQTNTQYF. As DNA, the CDR3 is TGCGCCAGCAGCCAAGACACGCTAGCGGCTCAGACTAATACGCAGTATTTT.

Points on this clonotype: This may be a read error, as it is one base from a much larger clone. This chain links TRBV7-2 with TRBJ2-3; TRBD1 agrees at 8 bases. The CDR3 consists of 15 residues. V was pared by 5 bases and J by 3 bases, with 7 bases of the junction left unmatched. Germline V lookup: CDR1 SGHTA, CDR2 FQGNSA. CDR3: CASSAQGAPTDTQYF. The CDR3 DNA is TGTGCCAGCAGCGCCCAGGGGGCTCCAACAGATACGCAGTATTTT. Supplemented by reference TRBV7-2 and TRBJ2-3, the full variable domain reads GAGVSQSPSNKVTEKGKDVELRCDPISGHTALYWYRQSLGQGLEFLIYFQGNSAPDKSGLPSDRFSAERTGGSVSTLTIQRTQQEDSAVYLCASSAQGAPTDTQYFGPGTRLTVL.

This clonotype was observed at least ten times. This sequence joins TRBV7-2 and TRBJ2-3, with 12 positions matching TRBD2. The junction had 8 bases not matched to a gene; V was cut back by 8 bases and J by 14 bases. Germline CDR1 and CDR2: SGHTA and FQGNSA. The CDR3 consists of 12 residues. The CDR3 DNA reads TGTGCCAGCGGCACTAGACTAGCGGGGGTGTATTTT. Its translation: CASGTRLAGVYF.

The chain is built from TRBV6-5 and TRBJ2-2; 9 bases map to TRBD2. V was pared by 5 bases and J by 1 base, with 11 bases of the junction left unmatched. Germline V CDR1 and CDR2: MNHEY, SVGAGI. There are 18 residues in the CDR3. This CDR3 reads CASSETGTSYLNTGELFF. The CDR3 DNA sequence: TGTGCCAGCAGTGAGACCGGGACTAGCTATTTGAACACCGGGGAGCTGTTTTTT.

This clonotype showed up many times. J is TRBJ2-3 and V is TRBV7-9, with 7 bases that match TRBD2. The germline V gene has CDR1 SEHNR and CDR2 FQNEAQ (reference sequence). The CDR3 extends over 16 amino acids. Trimming took 6 bases from V and 2 from J; bases not matched to a gene: 11. The CDR3 DNA reads as TGTGCCAGCAGGCGAGCGGGGCAGGGACTCACAGATACGCAGTATTTT. Its translation is CASRRAGQGLTDTQYF.

This clonotype has at least ten counts. The J gene is TRBJ1-4, the V gene TRBV4-1; D ambiguous. In germline, CDR1 is MGHRA, CDR2 YSYEKL. The CDR3 length is 17 residues. The germline V and J ends were trimmed by 6 bases and 3 bases, with 20 bases remaining between them. This chain's CDR3 is CASRAAGFETPNEKLFF. CDR3 bases: TGCGCCAGCAGGGCAGCGGGCTTTGAGACCCCTAATGAAAAACTGTTTTTT.